A selection of T cell receptor beta chains follows, all from one sample in a study of control samples from healthy donors and cancer patients. The protocol was immunoSEQ multiplex PCR, while the TCRdb copy is restricted to in-frame clones and leaves out a portion. Of more than 85,000 clones in the sample, roughly 80% were seen once. Sequenced material: PBMCs. These receptor sequences come from a man between 65 and 79 years old with lung cancer. CDR3s include the opening cysteine and the closing phenylalanine or tryptophan. A D gene is named only where the DNA matches it firmly. Clone sizes are given selectively: once, few, many, or a class where the clone is expanded.

clone size,V gene,D gene,J gene,CDR3 DNA,CDR3 protein
.,TRBV4-3,TRBD2,TRBJ2-7,TGCGCCAGCAGCCAACAGGCTAGCGGGGCCTACGAGCAGTACTTC,CASSQQASGAYEQYF
.,TRBV5-1,TRBD2,TRBJ2-1,TGCGCCAGCAGCCCGGTCGGGGGGGAACACAATGAGCAGTTCTTC,CASSPVGGEHNEQFF
.,TRBV7-2,.,TRBJ2-1,TGTGCCAGCAGCCCCCTGGCGTCCCCATACAATGAGCAGTTCTTC,CASSPLASPYNEQFF
once,TRBV4-3,TRBD1,TRBJ1-3,TGCGCCAGCAGCCAAGTGCAGGGGGCTATGTCTGGAAACACCATATATTTT,CASSQVQGAMSGNTIYF
.,TRBV6-6,.,TRBJ1-6,TGTGCCAGCAGTTCAATATCCAGCTCCTATAATTCACCCCTCCACTTT,CASSSISSSYNSPLHF
once,TRBV19,.,TRBJ1-5,TGTGCCAGTAGTCTGACAGCTTACAATCAGCCCCAGCATTTT,CASSLTAYNQPQHF
.,TRBV15,TRBD2,TRBJ2-3,TGTGCCACCAGCAGAGACGGGACTAGCGGGGATACGCAGTATTTT,CATSRDGTSGDTQYF
.,TRBV5-4,TRBD2,TRBJ2-3,TGTGCCAGCAGCCCTTCCCCGGGACTAGCGGGGGCAGATACGCAGTATTTT,CASSPSPGLAGADTQYF
.,TRBV6-5,TRBD1,TRBJ1-1,TGTGCCAGCAGCTGGACAGGGCCGGACACTGAAGCTTTCTTT,CASSWTGPDTEAFF
.,TRBV6-5,TRBD1,TRBJ1-1,TGTGCCAGCAGAACCGGGACAGGGTTTTTATCTGAAGCTTTCTTT,CASRTGTGFLSEAFF
.,TRBV5-8,TRBD1,TRBJ1-1,TGTGCCAGCAGCTTGGCTTTTGGTACAGGGGGATCTGAAGCTTTCTTT,CASSLAFGTGGSEAFF
.,TRBV18,TRBD1,TRBJ2-4,TGTGCCAGCTCACCATTGAGGGCAGGGGGAGTAGCCAAAAACATTCAGTACTTC,CASSPLRAGGVAKNIQYF
few,TRBV23-1,TRBD2,TRBJ2-2,TGCGCCAGCAGTTGGGGACTAGCGGGGCCCAACACCGGGGAGCTGTTTTTT,CASSWGLAGPNTGELFF
.,TRBV19,.,TRBJ2-1,TGTGCCAGTAGTCGCGGGGGCGCATACTACAATGAGCAGTTCTTC,CASSRGGAYYNEQFF
.,TRBV9,TRBD2,TRBJ2-3,TGTGCCAGCAGCGCAGGACTAGCGGGGGTGCCCGGCACAGATACGCAGTATTTT,CASSAGLAGVPGTDTQYF
few,TRBV4-2,.,TRBJ1-2,TGTGCCAGCAGCCAAGATAACTATGGCTACACCTTC,CASSQDNYGYTF
.,TRBV7-6,TRBD1,TRBJ2-1,TGTGCCAGCAGCCGGGGGACAGGGAGGGGCAATGAGCAGTTCTTC,CASSRGTGRGNEQFF
.,TRBV19,TRBD1,TRBJ2-2,TGTGCCAGTAGGACAGGGGACAACACCGGGGAGCTGTTTTTT,CASRTGDNTGELFF
.,TRBV7-2,TRBD1,TRBJ1-5,TGTGCCAGCAGCCCAGACAGGGGGCGAAATCAGCCCCAGCATTTT,CASSPDRGRNQPQHF
few,TRBV9,.,TRBJ1-3,TGTGCCAGCAGCGAGGGACGTAACTCTGGAAACACCATATATTTT,CASSEGRNSGNTIYF
once,TRBV5-1,.,TRBJ2-7,TGCGCCAGCAGCCCCCAAACAGGGCAGCATCCCTACGAGCAGTACTTC,CASSPQTGQHPYEQYF
.,TRBV6-5,.,TRBJ1-2,TGTGCCAGCCGTCCAGGGACTAAGGACTATGGCTACACCTTC,CASRPGTKDYGYTF
.,TRBV7-2,.,TRBJ2-2,TGTGCCAGCAGCCCTGGGCACCGGGAGCTGTTTTTT,CASSPGHRELFF
.,TRBV5-8,.,TRBJ2-1,TGTGCCAGCAGCTTCGCTTCCTACAATGAGCAGTTCTTC,CASSFASYNEQFF
.,TRBV6-5,TRBD1,TRBJ1-2,TGTGCCACCAGCAAACAGGGGTACTATGGCTACACCTTC,CATSKQGYYGYTF
.,TRBV7-3,TRBD1,TRBJ1-2,TGTGCCAGCAGAATGGCAGGGGGCTCTGGCTACACCTTC,CASRMAGGSGYTF
.,TRBV6-2/TRBV6-3,.,TRBJ2-1,TGTGCCAGCAGCGGCTCCTACAATGAGCAGTTCTTC,CASSGSYNEQFF
few,TRBV9,.,TRBJ2-5,TGTGCCAGCAGCGTAGAAAGAAAGGGGCGGGCCCAAGAGACCCAGTACTTC,CASSVERKGRAQETQYF
.,TRBV7-2,.,TRBJ2-1,TGTGCCAGCAGCTTAGGAATTGTGAATGAGCAGTTCTTC,CASSLGIVNEQFF
.,TRBV5-8,.,TRBJ1-5,TGTGCCAGCAGCTTGGGGGCACGCAATCAGCCCCAGCATTTT,CASSLGARNQPQHF
.,TRBV19,.,TRBJ1-5,TGTGCCAGTAGTATTAAGACAGATGCCTATCAGCCCCAGCATTTT,CASSIKTDAYQPQHF
.,TRBV19,TRBD1,TRBJ2-1,TGTGCCAGTAGTAGACAGGGTAGCTCCTACAATGAGCAGTTCTTC,CASSRQGSSYNEQFF
.,TRBV6-5,.,TRBJ1-1,TGTGCCAGCAGTTTTTTAGGGTCCACTGAAGCTTTCTTT,CASSFLGSTEAFF
.,TRBV24-1,.,TRBJ1-5,TGTGCCACCAGCGGATGGGGGGCCGGCAATCAGCCCCAGCATTTT,CATSGWGAGNQPQHF
.,TRBV3-1/TRBV3-2,TRBD1,TRBJ1-1,TGTGCCAGCAGAGAGAGGGGGCGAATGAACACTGAAGCTTTCTTT,CASRERGRMNTEAFF
.,TRBV7-8,.,TRBJ1-6,TGTGCCAGCAGCTTAGCGCAGCAGACCAGCTCCTATAATTCACCCCTCCACTTT,CASSLAQQTSSYNSPLHF
.,TRBV30,.,TRBJ2-3,TGTGCCTGGAGTCCCCCCTACCCCGCAGATACGCAGTATTTT,CAWSPPYPADTQYF
.,TRBV2,.,TRBJ1-2,TGTGCCAGCAGTGAAGGGACAAACCTTAATAGGGGCTACACCTTC,CASSEGTNLNRGYTF
once,TRBV5-8,.,TRBJ2-3,TGTGCCAGCAGCTTAGGGGGGGGGAGCACAGATACGCAGTATTTT,CASSLGGGSTDTQYF
.,TRBV25-1,TRBD1,TRBJ1-5,TGTGCCAGCAGGCAGACAGGGCGAAGCAATCAGCCCCAGCATTTT,CASRQTGRSNQPQHF
.,TRBV25-1,TRBD1,TRBJ1-2,TGTGCCAGCAGTGAAGGGCTGGGAGGGGGCAGGTATGGCTACACCTTC,CASSEGLGGGRYGYTF